This TCR beta chain was captured by sequencing in a study of beta chain features in type 1 diabetes. This CDR3 contains 15 residues. V was clipped by 2 bases and J by 3 bases; unmatched bases: 5. Germline values: CDR1 SSHAT, CDR2 FNYEAQ (reference sequence). This clone has just a few counts. Reverse transcribing all isolated RNA meant expressed TCRB transcripts were sequenced. Clones were sequenced by immunoSEQ multiplex PCR, and TCRdb holds only the in-frame ones, with some missing. The sample includes about 620,000 clones, 15% of them seen just once. The chain has TRBV7-7 and TRBJ2-7; 9 bases align to TRBD1. The material sequenced was naive CD4+ T cells from blood. The TCR comes from a man between 18 and 29 years old in good health. CDR3 residues: CASSLSDRGSYEQYF. CDR3 DNA sequence: TGTGCCAGCAGCTTATCGGACAGGGGCAGCTACGAGCAGTACTTC.